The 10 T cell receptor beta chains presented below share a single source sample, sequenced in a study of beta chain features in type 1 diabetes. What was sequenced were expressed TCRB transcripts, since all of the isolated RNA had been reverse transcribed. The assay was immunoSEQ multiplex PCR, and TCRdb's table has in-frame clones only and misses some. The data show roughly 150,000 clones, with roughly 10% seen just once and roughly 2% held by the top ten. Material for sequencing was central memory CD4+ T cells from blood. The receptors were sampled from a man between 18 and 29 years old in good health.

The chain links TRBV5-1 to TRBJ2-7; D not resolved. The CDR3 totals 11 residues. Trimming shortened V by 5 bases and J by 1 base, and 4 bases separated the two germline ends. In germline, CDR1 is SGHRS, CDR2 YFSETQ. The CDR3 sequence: CASSRSYEQYF. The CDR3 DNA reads TGCGCCAGCAGTCGTTCCTACGAGCAGTACTTC.

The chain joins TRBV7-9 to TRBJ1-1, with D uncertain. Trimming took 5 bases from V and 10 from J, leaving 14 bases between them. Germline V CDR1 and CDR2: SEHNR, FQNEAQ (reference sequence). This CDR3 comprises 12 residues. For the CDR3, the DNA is TGTGCCAGCAGCCTCTCTAAGGAGGGAGCTTTCTTT. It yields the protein CASSLSKEGAFF. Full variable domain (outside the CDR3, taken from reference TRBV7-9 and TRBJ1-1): DTGVSQNPRHKITKRGQNVTFRCDPISEHNRLYWYRQTLGQGPEFLTYFQNEAQLEKSRLLSDRFSAERPKGSFSTLEIQRTEQGDSAMYLCASSLSKEGAFFGQGTRLTVV.

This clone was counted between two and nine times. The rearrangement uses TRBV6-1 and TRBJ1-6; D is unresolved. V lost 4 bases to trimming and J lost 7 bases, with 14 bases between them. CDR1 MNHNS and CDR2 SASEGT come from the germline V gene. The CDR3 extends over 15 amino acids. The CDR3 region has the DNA TGTGCCAGCAGTGGGCCTAAGGGCCGGAATTCACCCCTCCACTTT. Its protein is CASSGPKGRNSPLHF.

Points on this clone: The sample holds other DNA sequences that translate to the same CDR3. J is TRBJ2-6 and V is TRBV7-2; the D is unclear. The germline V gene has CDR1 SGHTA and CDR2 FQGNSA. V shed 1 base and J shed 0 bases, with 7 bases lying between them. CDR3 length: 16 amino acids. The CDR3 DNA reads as TGTGCCAGCAGCTTAGGGGTCAACTCTGGGGCCAACGTCCTGACTTTC. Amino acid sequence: CASSLGVNSGANVLTF. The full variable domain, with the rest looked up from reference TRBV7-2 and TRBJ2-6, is GAGVSQSPSNKVTEKGKDVELRCDPISGHTALYWYRQSLGQGLEFLIYFQGNSAPDKSGLPSDRFSAERTGGSVSTLTIQRTQQEDSAVYLCASSLGVNSGANVLTFGAGSRLTVL.

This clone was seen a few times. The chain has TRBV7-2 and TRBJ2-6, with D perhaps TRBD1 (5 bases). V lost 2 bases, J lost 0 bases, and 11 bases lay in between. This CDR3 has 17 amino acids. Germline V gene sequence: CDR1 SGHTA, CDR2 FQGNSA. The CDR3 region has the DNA TGTGCCAGCAGCTTATTGCAGGGCCGCTCTGGGGCCAACGTCCTGACTTTC. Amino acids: CASSLLQGRSGANVLTF. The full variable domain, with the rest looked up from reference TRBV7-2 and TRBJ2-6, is GAGVSQSPSNKVTEKGKDVELRCDPISGHTALYWYRQSLGQGLEFLIYFQGNSAPDKSGLPSDRFSAERTGGSVSTLTIQRTQQEDSAVYLCASSLLQGRSGANVLTFGAGSRLTVL.

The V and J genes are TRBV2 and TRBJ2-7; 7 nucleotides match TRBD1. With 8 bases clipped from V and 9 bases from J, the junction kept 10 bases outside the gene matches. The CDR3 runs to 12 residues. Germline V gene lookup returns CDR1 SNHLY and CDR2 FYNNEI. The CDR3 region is CASVPDRSGQYF. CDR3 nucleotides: TGTGCCAGCGTTCCGGACAGGTCAGGGCAGTACTTC.

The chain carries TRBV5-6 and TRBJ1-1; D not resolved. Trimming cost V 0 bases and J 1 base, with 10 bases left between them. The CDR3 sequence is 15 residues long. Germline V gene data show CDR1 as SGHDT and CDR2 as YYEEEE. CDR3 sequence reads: CASSLESAGNTEAFF. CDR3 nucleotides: TGTGCCAGCAGCTTGGAGTCGGCAGGGAACACTGAAGCTTTCTTT.

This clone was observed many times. The CDR3 DNA sequence: TGTGCCAGCAGCTTACGTACCTCCGGTACTGAAGCTTTCTTT. Its translation is CASSLRTSGTEAFF. The rearrangement joins TRBV7-3 to TRBJ1-1; no clear D. The V and J ends lost 2 bases and 5 bases respectively, with 12 bases between them. Germline V gene sequence: CDR1 SGHTA, CDR2 FQGTGA. This CDR3 has 14 amino acids.

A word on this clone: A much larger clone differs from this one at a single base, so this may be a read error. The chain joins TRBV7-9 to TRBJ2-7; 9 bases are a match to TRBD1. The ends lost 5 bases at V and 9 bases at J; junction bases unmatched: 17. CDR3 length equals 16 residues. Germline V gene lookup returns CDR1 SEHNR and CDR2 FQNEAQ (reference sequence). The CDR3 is CASSAGGPGQGGRQYF. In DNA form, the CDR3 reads TGTGCCAGCAGCGCCGGCGGACCGGGACAGGGCGGTCGGCAGTACTTC.

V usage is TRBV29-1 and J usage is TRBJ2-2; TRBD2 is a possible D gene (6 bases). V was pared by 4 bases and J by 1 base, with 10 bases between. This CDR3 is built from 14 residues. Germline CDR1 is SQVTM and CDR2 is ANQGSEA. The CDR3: CSVAHGRNTGELFF. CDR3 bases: TGCAGCGTTGCCCACGGGAGGAACACCGGGGAGCTGTTTTTT.